Below, one T cell receptor (beta chain) is given with its context. This sample is drawn from a study of blood T cell repertoires in COVID-19. Data came from immunoSEQ multiplex PCR; TCRdb stores just in-frame clones and leaves some out. The sample carries 200,000 or so clones, about 85% recorded once. The CDR3 contains 15 residues. CDR1 is SGHRS and CDR2 is YFSETQ in the germline V gene. Deletions cut 5 bases from V and 3 bases from J, with 16 bases between. This TCR was recovered from a person aged 65 to 85 with COVID-19, enrolled during active disease. The J gene is TRBJ2-3, the V gene TRBV5-1; D perhaps matches TRBD1 (5 bases). Sequenced material: peripheral blood. The CDR3 DNA reads TGCGCCAGCAGTCCCGGTGACAGTTTGACAGATACGCAGTATTTT. Protein: CASSPGDSLTDTQYF.